This is a list of T cell receptor beta chains from one sample in a study of T cells in Graves' hyperthyroidism and ophthalmopathy. TCRdb re-called the multiplex PCR reads with MiXCR, one entry per CDR3 protein. The data hold approximately 690,000 distinct CDR3 sequences, with less than 25% observed a single time. Sample: blood. The receptors stem from a man under 40 with Graves' ophthalmopathy. Each CDR3 is given with its conserved first and last residue. D genes are given only for firm matches. Some rows mark clone size as missing; the rest say once, few, many or name a class of expanded clone.

DNA,CDR3,size,V,length,J,D
TGTGCCATCAGTTCGCGCAGAACTAACTATGGCTACACCTTC,CAISSRRTNYGYTF,few,TRBV10-3,14,TRBJ1-2,.
TGTGCCAGCAGCCCAGGACTAGCGGGAGGCGCAGATACGCAGTATTTT,CASSPGLAGGADTQYF,many,TRBV7-3,16,TRBJ2-3,TRBD2
TGTGCCAGCAGCTTAATGACAGGGGACAATTCACCCCTCCACTTT,CASSLMTGDNSPLHF,many,TRBV7-8,15,TRBJ1-6,TRBD1
TGTGCCAGCAGTTCCCAGCCGGGGGAGTACGAGCAGTACTTC,CASSSQPGEYEQYF,.,TRBV6-1,14,TRBJ2-7,.
TGTGCCAGCAGCGCCGGACAGGGGGTTGGGGAAAAACTGTTTTTT,CASSAGQGVGEKLFF,.,TRBV7-2,15,TRBJ1-4,TRBD1
TGTGCCAGCAGTTCCGGGACTAGCGGGCCGAACAATGAGCAGTTCTTC,CASSSGTSGPNNEQFF,many,TRBV12-3/TRBV12-4,16,TRBJ2-1,TRBD2
TGTGCCAGCAGCTTAGACCGACAGGTGCTAAATGAAAAACTGTTTTTT,CASSLDRQVLNEKLFF,.,TRBV11-2,16,TRBJ1-4,.
TGTGCCAGCAGTTGGGACCCGACAGGGGATGAGTCCTACGAGCAGTACTTC,CASSWDPTGDESYEQYF,many,TRBV28,17,TRBJ2-7,TRBD1
TGTGCCAGCAGTACTTCAGGGTTAGGAGTGCCTGAGCAGTACTTC,CASSTSGLGVPEQYF,few,TRBV27,15,TRBJ2-7,.
TGCAGTGCCCGAGCGGGATCCTACAATGAGCAGTTCTTC,CSARAGSYNEQFF,many,TRBV20-1,13,TRBJ2-1,TRBD2
TGCGCCAGCAGCTCGCCGACAGGGGAGAACACTGAAGCTTTCTTT,CASSSPTGENTEAFF,few,TRBV5-1,15,TRBJ1-1,TRBD1
TGTGCCATCTCCGAAGTCGGGGGAACAGAAGAGCAGTACTTC,CAISEVGGTEEQYF,.,TRBV10-3,14,TRBJ2-7,.
TGTGCCTGGAGCCCAACAGGGTTTAATGAAAAACTGTTTTTT,CAWSPTGFNEKLFF,many,TRBV30,14,TRBJ1-4,.
TGTGCCAGCAGTCGACTGGTGAGCTCCTACAATGAGCAGTTCTTC,CASSRLVSSYNEQFF,.,TRBV7-2,15,TRBJ2-1,.
TGCAGTGCTAGAGAAGGGGACAGGGCTTCACCCCTCCACTTT,CSAREGDRASPLHF,few,TRBV20-1,14,TRBJ1-6,TRBD1
TGCAGCGTTGAGGGACAGTTCACCCACGAGCAGTACTTC,CSVEGQFTHEQYF,.,TRBV29-1,13,TRBJ2-7,TRBD1
TGTGCCAGCAGCTTAGCGGGAGCGGTAAGGGAGCAGTACTTC,CASSLAGAVREQYF,.,TRBV13,14,TRBJ2-7,.
TGCAGTGCAATAGACAGTGGCCACTATGGCTACACCTTC,CSAIDSGHYGYTF,few,TRBV20-1,13,TRBJ1-2,.
TGTGCCAGCAGCTTAGGTGCGGGACTCTACAATGAGCAGTTCTTC,CASSLGAGLYNEQFF,many,TRBV11-3,15,TRBJ2-1,.
TGTGCCAGCAGGCGGCTAGCGGGAGTTGGGTCAGATACGCAGTATTTT,CASRRLAGVGSDTQYF,.,TRBV3-1,16,TRBJ2-3,TRBD2
TGCAGCGTAGGGAACACTGAAGCTTTCTTT,CSVGNTEAFF,few,TRBV29-1,10,TRBJ1-1,.
TGTGCCAGCAGCCCGGGTAGGGAGCCCTACGAGCAGTACTTC,CASSPGREPYEQYF,few,TRBV6-2/TRBV6-3,14,TRBJ2-7,.
TGTGCCAGCAGGGAGGGGGGCTATGGTGAGCAGTTCTTC,CASREGGYGEQFF,.,TRBV2,13,TRBJ2-1,.
TGTGCCAGCAGCTCCACAGCCGGTACGGGGAGCTCTGGAAACACCTTATATTTT,CASSSTAGTGSSGNTLYF,.,TRBV7-9,18,TRBJ1-3,.
TGTGCCAGCAGTTACGCCCTATCCGGGGAGCTGTTTTTT,CASSYALSGELFF,.,TRBV6-2/TRBV6-3,13,TRBJ2-2,.
TGTGCCAGCAGTTACGGGGGGCGGGAGGCCTACAATGAGCAGTTCTTC,CASSYGGREAYNEQFF,.,TRBV6-2/TRBV6-3,16,TRBJ2-1,TRBD2
TGCAGCGTTGAAGGGAAACCCTACGAGCAGTACTTC,CSVEGKPYEQYF,.,TRBV29-1,12,TRBJ2-7,.